The 22 T cell receptor beta chains presented below share a single source sample, sequenced in a study of identical twins. Each CDR3 protein is one row after TCRdb ran MiXCR on the 5' RACE reads. The sample carries 200,000 to 300,000 distinct CDR3 sequences, over 9.5% recorded once. Specimen: memory T cells sorted from blood. The source of these receptors is a man between 50 and 59 years old in good health.

This clonotype came up many times. The chain carries TRBV27 and TRBJ1-1; TRBD1 is a possible D gene (5 bases). The CDR3 has 14 residues. Trimming shortened V by 6 bases and J by 10 bases, and 21 bases separated the two germline ends. Germline V gene data show CDR1 as MNHEY and CDR2 as SMNVEV (reference sequence). This chain's CDR3 is CASRVFFERDPAFF. Written as DNA, the CDR3 is TGTGCCAGCAGGGTCTTTTTTGAGCGGGACCCAGCTTTCTTT.

This clonotype was recorded a few times. This chain joins TRBV7-9 and TRBJ1-1; D remains unclear. The CDR3 covers 14 residues. Deletions cut 3 bases from V and 0 bases from J, with 8 bases between. Per the germline V gene, CDR1 is SEHNR and CDR2 is FQNEAQ (reference sequence). Written as DNA, the CDR3 is TGTGCCAGCAGCTTTGGGAACATGAACACTGAAGCTTTCTTT. Translation: CASSFGNMNTEAFF.

V is TRBV9 and J is TRBJ1-1, with D uncertain. Trimming removed 4 bases from V and 10 bases from J, with 8 bases in between. Germline V gene lookup returns CDR1 SGDLS and CDR2 YYNGEE. The length of the CDR3 is 10 residues. Here the CDR3 reads CASSPDRAFF. CDR3 DNA sequence: TGTGCCAGCAGCCCAGACCGAGCTTTCTTT.

This clonotype was seen many times. The gene calls are TRBV4-3 and TRBJ1-4, with no clear D. This CDR3 comprises 14 residues. Germline V gives CDR1 LGHNA, CDR2 YSLEER. V shed 2 bases and J shed 7 bases, with 11 bases lying between them. The DNA of the CDR3 is TGCGCCAGCAGCCAATGGACTTGGGGTGAAAAACTGTTTTTT. This codes for CASSQWTWGEKLFF.

This clonotype was seen a handful of times. This rearrangement joins TRBV20-1 to TRBJ1-4; D is uncertain. V shed 1 base and J shed 6 bases, with 6 bases lying between them. Germline loops: CDR1 DFQATT, CDR2 SNEGSKA (reference sequence). The CDR3 consists of 12 residues. CDR3 DNA sequence: TGCAGTGCTAGAGTGGGCTATGAAAAACTGTTTTTT. Encoded protein: CSARVGYEKLFF.

This clonotype was picked up many times. CDR3 amino acids: CAWQTGGGETQYF. Here the CDR3 DNA reads TGTGCCTGGCAGACGGGGGGAGGAGAGACCCAGTACTTC. This rearrangement joins TRBV30 to TRBJ2-5; 7 bases match TRBD2. Germline V gene sequence: CDR1 GTSNPN, CDR2 SVGIG (reference sequence). With V trimmed by 5 bases and J by 4 bases, 7 bases remained unmatched. CDR3 length: 13 amino acids.

This clonotype showed up just a few times. The chain employs TRBV4-1 and TRBJ2-2; D possibly corresponds to TRBD1 (5 bases). Germline loops: CDR1 MGHRA, CDR2 YSYEKL. The ends were cut back, 0 bases at V and 3 bases at J, with 8 bases in the middle. CDR3 length: 15 amino acids. The CDR3 spells CASSQDDRYTGELFF. DNA of the CDR3: TGCGCCAGCAGCCAAGATGACAGATACACCGGGGAGCTGTTTTTT.

CDR3 DNA sequence: TGTGCCAGTCACCCTGGTGCCGGGGAGCTGTTTTTT. Protein: CASHPGAGELFF. V gene TRBV18 combines with J gene TRBJ2-2; D is undetermined. Germline V gene lookup returns CDR1 KGHSH and CDR2 LQKENI. The CDR3 extends over 12 amino acids. The germline V and J ends were trimmed by 9 bases and 6 bases, with 11 bases remaining between them. Combining the CDR3 with reference TRBV18 and TRBJ2-2 gives the whole variable domain NAGVMQNPRHLVRRRGQEARLRCSPMKGHSHVYWYRQLPEEGLKFMVYLQKENIIDESGMPKERFSAEFPKEGPSILRIQQVVRGDSAAYFCASHPGAGELFFGEGSRLTVL.

This clonotype was seen many times. J is TRBJ2-1 and V is TRBV6-6, with D tentatively TRBD2 (7 bases). CDR3 length: 13 amino acids. Germline V CDR1 and CDR2: MNHNY, SVGAGI (reference sequence). Trimming cost V 4 bases and J 10 bases, with 14 bases left between them. The chain's CDR3 is CASSSVQGGEQFF. The CDR3 DNA is TGTGCCAGCAGTTCTGTACAGGGAGGGGAGCAGTTCTTC.

The sample holds many counts of this clonotype. The CDR3 DNA reads as TGTGCCAGCACCCTACTAGCGGGACAACAAGAGACCCAGTACTTC. As protein: CASTLLAGQQETQYF. The rearrangement joins TRBV7-2 to TRBJ2-5; TRBD2 agrees at 10 bases. The ends lost 7 bases at V and 2 bases at J; junction bases unmatched: 7. The CDR3 has 15 amino acids. Per the germline V gene, CDR1 is SGHTA and CDR2 is FQGNSA.

This clonotype was seen a handful of times. The gene calls are TRBV7-2 and TRBJ2-3, with D maybe TRBD1 (6 bases). Looked up from germline, CDR1 is SGHTA and CDR2 is FQGNSA. The V and J ends lost 5 bases and 2 bases respectively, with 14 bases between them. CDR3 size: 15 residues. The CDR3 reads CASSTHRTATDTQYF. DNA for the CDR3: TGTGCCAGCAGCACCCATCGGACAGCCACAGATACGCAGTATTTT.

This clonotype was counted ten times or more. V and J are TRBV15 and TRBJ2-5; D is uncertain. Germline CDR1 LNHNV, CDR2 YYDKDF (reference sequence). Trimming stripped 0 bases from V and 5 bases from J, with 4 bases between. This CDR3 is 12 amino acids long. As DNA, the CDR3 is TGTGCCACCAGCAGAGATGTCGAGACCCAGTACTTC. Translation gives CATSRDVETQYF.

This clonotype was observed at least ten times. The chain has TRBV5-1 and TRBJ2-1, with D perhaps TRBD2 (6 bases). The CDR3 runs 17 residues. V lost 0 bases to trimming and J lost 0 bases, with 13 bases between them. CDR1 is SGHRS, CDR2 YFSETQ, per germline. CDR3 DNA: TGCGCCAGCAGCTTGGTGCTAGCGACGAGCTCCTACAATGAGCAGTTCTTC. Its protein is CASSLVLATSSYNEQFF. Supplemented by reference TRBV5-1 and TRBJ2-1, the full variable domain reads KAGVTQTPRYLIKTRGQQVTLSCSPISGHRSVSWYQQTPGQGLQFLFEYFSETQRNKGNFPGRFSGRQFSNSRSEMNVSTLELGDSALYLCASSLVLATSSYNEQFFGPGTRLTVL.

This clonotype was picked up many times. The V call is TRBV20-1, the J call TRBJ1-2, with D tentatively TRBD1 (5 bases). This CDR3 has 13 amino acids. V lost 3 bases and J 5 bases, leaving 13 bases between the germline ends. CDR1 and CDR2 (germline): DFQATT, SNEGSKA (reference sequence). CDR3 sequence reads: CSARRGFFYGYTF. CDR3 nucleotides: TGCAGTGCTAGGAGGGGATTTTTTTATGGCTACACCTTC.

This clonotype was picked up many times. The chain is built from TRBV7-2 and TRBJ2-3, with TRBD1 identical over 7 bases. Germline CDR1 is SGHTA and CDR2 is FQGNSA. The CDR3 has 15 residues. With V trimmed by 5 bases and J by 2 bases, 7 bases remained unmatched. The CDR3 is CASSPRGWLTDTQYF. CDR3 DNA sequence: TGTGCCAGCAGCCCCAGGGGGTGGCTCACAGATACGCAGTATTTT.

The table lists this clonotype with a few counts. This sequence joins TRBV27 and TRBJ2-1, with 10 bases aligning to TRBD1. J gave up 3 bases and V 4 bases, and 6 bases lay outside the gene matches. From germline, CDR1 is MNHEY and CDR2 SMNVEV (reference sequence). CDR3 size: 16 residues. Written as DNA, the CDR3 is TGTGCCAGCAGTTCCCAGGACAGGGGGTACTACAATGAGCAGTTCTTC. Protein: CASSSQDRGYYNEQFF.

J is TRBJ1-6 and V is TRBV18, with 8 bases matching TRBD1. This CDR3 contains 16 residues. Germline assignment: CDR1 KGHSH and CDR2 LQKENI. V was clipped by 2 bases and J by 9 bases; unmatched bases: 9. The CDR3 is CASSPLAGGESSPLHF. DNA of the CDR3: TGTGCCAGCTCACCATTGGCAGGGGGCGAGAGTTCACCCCTCCACTTT. Complete variable domain (other parts from reference TRBV18 and TRBJ1-6): NAGVMQNPRHLVRRRGQEARLRCSPMKGHSHVYWYRQLPEEGLKFMVYLQKENIIDESGMPKERFSAEFPKEGPSILRIQQVVRGDSAAYFCASSPLAGGESSPLHFGNGTRLTVT.

This clonotype occurred a few times. The J gene is TRBJ2-3, the V gene TRBV11-1; TRBD2 might be the D (5 bases). Germline CDR1 SGHAT, CDR2 FQDESV (reference sequence). Trimming cost V 8 bases and J 4 bases, with 16 bases left between them. CDR3 length: 14 amino acids. CDR3 DNA: TGTGCCAGCGCTCCCGGGATCTCCCCAGATACGCAGTATTTT. It is translated as CASAPGISPDTQYF.

This clonotype was seen many times. The chain is built from TRBV28 and TRBJ2-5; the D gene is possibly TRBD1 (6 bases). Trimming removed 6 bases at V and 7 bases at J, with 21 bases between. Germline lookup yields CDR1 MDHEN and CDR2 SYDVKM. CDR3 length: 15 residues. The CDR3 region is CASSGAGTQFGTQYF. In nucleotides, the CDR3 is TGTGCCAGCAGCGGTGCCGGGACACAATTCGGGACCCAGTACTTC.

This clonotype was recorded a few times. CDR3 DNA: TGTGCCAGCAGCCTCTCCGGGAACTACGAGCAGTACTTC. The encoded protein is CASSLSGNYEQYF. The chain employs TRBV7-8 and TRBJ2-7; tentative D call: TRBD2 (5 bases). This CDR3 contains 13 residues. Germline-derived CDR1 and CDR2 are SGHVS and FQNEAQ. V lost 5 bases, J lost 3 bases, and 11 bases lay in between.

This clonotype was counted at least ten times. This sequence joins TRBV28 and TRBJ1-2; D unresolved. The V end was cut by 8 bases, the J end by 0 bases, with 10 bases between. CDR3 length: 13 amino acids. Germline V gene lookup returns CDR1 MDHEN and CDR2 SYDVKM. As DNA, the CDR3 is TGTGCCAGCCGGAGGTCCCCTAACTATGGCTACACCTTC. The encoded protein is CASRRSPNYGYTF.

This clonotype turned up a few times. The chain joins TRBV5-1 to TRBJ1-1, with 7 positions matching TRBD1. The CDR3 loop spans 16 amino acids. CDR1 and CDR2 (germline): SGHRS, YFSETQ. Losses at the gene ends were 0 bases for V and 1 base for J; bases not matched to a gene: 6. Written as DNA, the CDR3 is TGCGCCAGCAGCTTGGTGACAGGGAAAGGGAACACTGAAGCTTTCTTT. Its protein is CASSLVTGKGNTEAFF. The full variable domain, its missing parts supplied by reference TRBV5-1 and TRBJ1-1, is KAGVTQTPRYLIKTRGQQVTLSCSPISGHRSVSWYQQTPGQGLQFLFEYFSETQRNKGNFPGRFSGRQFSNSRSEMNVSTLELGDSALYLCASSLVTGKGNTEAFFGQGTRLTVV.